This TCR beta chain derives from a study of T cell responses to AZD1222 COVID-19 vaccine. This table comes from immunoSEQ multiplex PCR, and its TCRdb copy is limited to in-frame clones, with some not included. Of 90,000 to 110,000 clones listed, over 80% are singletons. The sequencing used peripheral blood, collected on day 0 of AZD1222 vaccination. The receptor's source is an adult in good health.

CDR3 sequence reads: CASSLGDRDYGYTF. The DNA for the CDR3 is TGCGCCAGCAGCTTAGGGGACAGAGACTATGGCTACACCTTC. The rearrangement joins TRBV5-1 to TRBJ1-2, with 7 bases fitting TRBD1. The CDR3 consists of 14 residues. After removal of 2 bases from V and 3 bases from J, the junction contained 4 bases not matched to a gene. Germline V gives CDR1 SGHRS, CDR2 YFSETQ.